A selection of T cell receptor beta chains follows, all from one sample in a study of immune heterogeneity within non-small cell lung tumors. A single record per CDR3 protein comes from TCRdb applying MiXCR to the multiplex PCR reads. The profile shows approximately 29,000 distinct CDR3 sequences, around 28% of them singletons. Sequencing was done on a sample of lung tumor tissue. The receptors were sampled from a middle-aged man with non-small cell lung cancer. Both conserved end residues are part of each CDR3. A D gene is named only where the DNA matches it firmly. For some rows the clone size is stated as once, few or many, or as a class when expanded; others skip it.

D gene: .
J gene: TRBJ2-7
clone size: .
V gene: TRBV5-6
CDR3 length: 14
CDR3 DNA: TGTGCCAGCAGCCAAACGGGCTCTATCTACGAGCAGTACTTC
CDR3 protein: CASSQTGSIYEQYF

D gene: .
J gene: TRBJ1-6
clone size: .
V gene: TRBV9
CDR3 length: 14
CDR3 DNA: TGTGCCAGCAGCGTAGACACGGTAAATTCACCCCTCCACTTT
CDR3 protein: CASSVDTVNSPLHF

D gene: .
J gene: TRBJ1-5
clone size: .
V gene: TRBV30
CDR3 length: 13
CDR3 DNA: TGTGCCTGGAGTGTAGGTCACATTCAGTCCCAGCATTTT
CDR3 protein: CAWSVGHIQSQHF

D gene: .
J gene: TRBJ2-2
clone size: .
V gene: TRBV19
CDR3 length: 17
CDR3 DNA: TGTGCCAGTAGTAAGGGTCGACGCGGGCTGAGTGACGGGGAGCTGTTTTTT
CDR3 protein: CASSKGRRGLSDGELFF

D gene: TRBD1
J gene: TRBJ1-6
clone size: few
V gene: TRBV5-6
CDR3 length: 16
CDR3 DNA: TGTGCCAGCAGCTTGAGTACGGGACAGGGTGCTTCACCCCTCCACTTT
CDR3 protein: CASSLSTGQGASPLHF

D gene: .
J gene: TRBJ2-3
clone size: few
V gene: TRBV5-1
CDR3 length: 13
CDR3 DNA: TGCGCCAGCAGCTTGGGAGGCCCGGATACGCAGTATTTT
CDR3 protein: CASSLGGPDTQYF

D gene: TRBD2
J gene: TRBJ2-1
clone size: .
V gene: TRBV7-9
CDR3 length: 15
CDR3 DNA: TGTGCCAGCACCGGGGCCAGCGGGAGTCGGGATGAGCAGTTCTTC
CDR3 protein: CASTGASGSRDEQFF

D gene: .
J gene: TRBJ2-5
clone size: .
V gene: TRBV3-1
CDR3 length: 12
CDR3 DNA: TGTGCCAGCAGCACAGGGTCAGAGACCCAGTACTTC
CDR3 protein: CASSTGSETQYF

D gene: .
J gene: TRBJ2-5
clone size: .
V gene: TRBV6-1
CDR3 length: 13
CDR3 DNA: TGTGCCAGCAGTGAATGGGGTGTGGAGACCCAGTACTTC
CDR3 protein: CASSEWGVETQYF

D gene: TRBD2
J gene: TRBJ2-3
clone size: many
V gene: TRBV20-1
CDR3 length: 14
CDR3 DNA: TGCAGTGCTATTCTAGCGGGAAGGACAGATACGCAGTATTTT
CDR3 protein: CSAILAGRTDTQYF

D gene: TRBD2
J gene: TRBJ2-2
clone size: .
V gene: TRBV4-3
CDR3 length: 15
CDR3 DNA: TGCGCCAGCAGGGGGACTAGCGGTGGGGCCGGGGAGCTGTTTTTT
CDR3 protein: CASRGTSGGAGELFF

D gene: .
J gene: TRBJ1-1
clone size: few
V gene: TRBV12-3/TRBV12-4
CDR3 length: 15
CDR3 DNA: TGTGCCAGCAGAACACAGACATCTTCGAACACTGAAGCTTTCTTT
CDR3 protein: CASRTQTSSNTEAFF

D gene: .
J gene: TRBJ1-6
clone size: many
V gene: TRBV19
CDR3 length: 12
CDR3 DNA: TGTGCCAGTAGCGGAGGATATTCACCCCTCCACTTT
CDR3 protein: CASSGGYSPLHF

D gene: .
J gene: TRBJ2-3
clone size: .
V gene: TRBV14
CDR3 length: 15
CDR3 DNA: TGTGCCAGCAGCCAAGGAAGCGAAGTCGCAGATACGCAGTATTTT
CDR3 protein: CASSQGSEVADTQYF

D gene: .
J gene: TRBJ1-1
clone size: few
V gene: TRBV19
CDR3 length: 14
CDR3 DNA: TGTGCCAGTTTTCCGGGACAAATGAACACTGAAGCTTTCTTT
CDR3 protein: CASFPGQMNTEAFF

D gene: .
J gene: TRBJ1-2
clone size: many
V gene: TRBV12-3/TRBV12-4
CDR3 length: 11
CDR3 DNA: TGTGCCAGCAGTTTTAGCTATGGCTACACCTTC
CDR3 protein: CASSFSYGYTF

D gene: .
J gene: TRBJ2-2
clone size: few
V gene: TRBV12-3/TRBV12-4
CDR3 length: 15
CDR3 DNA: TGTGCCAGCAGTTTCGGGACGAGAGACACCGGGGAGCTGTTTTTT
CDR3 protein: CASSFGTRDTGELFF

D gene: .
J gene: TRBJ1-4
clone size: .
V gene: TRBV30
CDR3 length: 13
CDR3 DNA: TGTGACTCTCAATCCCTGCTGGGTGAAAAACTGTTTTTT
CDR3 protein: CDSQSLLGEKLFF